This passage covers 17 T cell receptor beta chains from one sample sequenced in a study of control samples from healthy donors and cancer patients. Some clones are missing from TCRdb's copy, which holds only in-frame ones; the method was immunoSEQ multiplex PCR. The table lists 160,000 or so clones, 80% to 95% of them singletons. Sequencing input: blood. The source is a woman aged 30 to 39 in good health.

The chain joins TRBV9 to TRBJ1-4, with a weak D call TRBD1 (5 bases). This CDR3 is 15 amino acids long. Trimming removed 4 bases from V and 7 bases from J, with 17 bases in between. Germline lookup yields CDR1 SGDLS and CDR2 YYNGEE. CDR3 nucleotide sequence: TGTGCCAGCAGCCTGTGGGGCAGTCCCGGTGAAAAACTGTTTTTT. Protein product: CASSLWGSPGEKLFF.

The chain is built from TRBV6-5 and TRBJ2-2; D possibly corresponds to TRBD2 (5 bases). Germline V gives CDR1 MNHEY, CDR2 SVGAGI. The CDR3 is 14 amino acids. The V gene lost 5 bases and the J gene lost 3 bases, with 10 bases spanning the gap. CDR3 sequence: CASSRPRDTGELFF. Here the CDR3 DNA reads TGTGCCAGCAGTCGACCGAGGGACACCGGGGAGCTGTTTTTT.

The rearrangement joins TRBV4-3 to TRBJ2-7; the match to TRBD1 covers 8 bases. V lost 0 bases to trimming and J lost 5 bases; unmatched junction nucleotides: 9. The CDR3 spans 16 residues. Germline CDR1 LGHNA, CDR2 YSLEER. CDR3 protein: CASSQDLGQGADEQYF. CDR3 nucleotides: TGCGCCAGCAGCCAAGATCTGGGGCAGGGGGCCGACGAGCAGTACTTC.

This clone appeared a few times. At one end, the junction sequence differs from germline, possibly due to a read error. V gene TRBV29-1 combines with J gene TRBJ2-3; 8 bases map to TRBD1. This CDR3 has 9 residues. Germline CDR1 is SQVTM and CDR2 is ANQGSEA. DNA of the CDR3: TGCAGCGTTGCACAGGGGGGAAATTTT. It encodes CSVAQGGNF.

The genes are TRBV5-4 and TRBJ2-3, with 8 bases matching TRBD1. V dropped 4 bases and J dropped 2; count of bases not matched to a gene: 3. This CDR3 is built from 14 residues. The germline V gene encodes CDR1 SGHNT and CDR2 YYREEE (reference sequence). CDR3 sequence reads: CASSPDRDTDTQYF. The CDR3 DNA reads TGTGCCAGCAGCCCGGACAGGGACACAGATACGCAGTATTTT.

The chain has TRBV4-1 and TRBJ1-3, with a tentative D call TRBD1 (6 bases). The V gene lost 3 bases and the J gene lost 4 bases, with 13 bases spanning the gap. The CDR3 loop spans 15 amino acids. The germline V gene has CDR1 MGHRA and CDR2 YSYEKL. Here the CDR3 DNA reads TGCGCCAGCAGCCAGGAAACAGGGACGGGAAACACCATATATTTT. The encoded protein is CASSQETGTGNTIYF.

This chain uses TRBV6-2 or TRBV6-3 with TRBJ1-1; D not resolved. The V gene lost 2 bases and the J gene lost 4 bases, with 8 bases spanning the gap. From germline, CDR1 is MNHEY and CDR2 SVGEGT. This CDR3 is 13 amino acids long. The CDR3, as DNA: TGTGCCAGCAGTTACGCAGTAGCCACTGAAGCTTTCTTT. This sequence encodes CASSYAVATEAFF.

The chain links TRBV10-3 to TRBJ2-1; D is uncertain. Trimming removed 4 bases at V and 4 bases at J, with 20 bases between. The CDR3 sequence is 17 residues long. Germline CDR1 and CDR2: ENHRY and SYGVKD. As DNA, the CDR3 is TGTGCCATCAGTGCCCTGAAGGCTCATGAGCCGTACAATGAGCAGTTCTTC. Encoded protein: CAISALKAHEPYNEQFF.

The chain's CDR3 is CAWNPSLGSGYTF. CDR3 coding DNA: TGTGCCTGGAACCCGTCGCTCGGCAGTGGCTACACCTTC. The rearrangement uses TRBV30 and TRBJ1-2; D call uncertain. The CDR3 covers 13 residues. The germline gives CDR1 GTSNPN, CDR2 SVGIG (reference sequence). Trimming stripped 4 bases from V and 7 bases from J, with 16 bases between.

This chain links TRBV6-2 or TRBV6-3 with TRBJ1-4, with 7 bases fitting TRBD1. This CDR3 region has 12 residues. J lost 10 bases, V lost 4 bases, and 3 bases had no gene match. CDR1 is MNHEY and CDR2 is SVGEGT in the germline V gene. CDR3 nucleotides: TGTGCCAGCAGTTTGACAGGGATAAAACTGTTTTTT. The encoded protein is CASSLTGIKLFF.

This clone was counted a single time. The rearrangement uses TRBV28 and TRBJ2-2; TRBD1 aligns across 7 bases. The CDR3 loop spans 13 amino acids. Trimming cost V 6 bases and J 9 bases; bases outside gene matches: 7. Germline V gene lookup returns CDR1 MDHEN and CDR2 SYDVKM. The CDR3 nucleotides read TGTGCCAGCAGACCCCAGGGGGTCCGGGAGCTGTTTTTT. Protein: CASRPQGVRELFF.

The CDR3 DNA is TGCGCCAGCAGCCAAGGGAGCGGGAGGGCCAGCGAGCAGTACTTC. This codes for CASSQGSGRASEQYF. The rearrangement joins TRBV4-1 to TRBJ2-7; 10 positions match TRBD2. V dropped 1 base and J dropped 6; count of bases not matched to a gene: 6. Germline V gene data show CDR1 as MGHRA and CDR2 as YSYEKL. The CDR3 is made up of 15 amino acids.

The chain recombines TRBV18 with TRBJ2-3; no clear D. The V end lost 0 bases, the J end lost 6 bases, and 4 bases lay between the germline ends. Germline CDR1 KGHSH, CDR2 LQKENI. CDR3 length: 12 amino acids. CDR3 amino acids: CASSPPLDTQYF. In DNA form, the CDR3 reads TGTGCCAGCTCACCACCTCTGGATACGCAGTATTTT.

This clone was counted between two and nine times. J is TRBJ2-3 and V is TRBV6-1, with 11 bases aligning to TRBD2. Trimming removed 1 base from V and 6 bases from J; junction bases left unmatched: 6. The CDR3 has 16 residues. CDR1 and CDR2 from the germline V gene are MNHNS and SASEGT. CDR3 loop: CASSEVTSGGRDTQYF. CDR3 in DNA: TGTGCCAGCAGTGAAGTTACTAGCGGGGGCCGGGATACGCAGTATTTT.

The V and J genes are TRBV28 and TRBJ2-3; a possible D gene is TRBD2 (6 bases). In germline, CDR1 is MDHEN, CDR2 SYDVKM. Trimming left V 7 bases short and J 6 bases short, with 32 bases between. CDR3 length equals 19 residues. CDR3 in DNA: TGTGCCAGCAACCTCCGGGCCGGGGGTAAAATTGGGTATTCGGATACGCAGTATTTT. Translation: CASNLRAGGKIGYSDTQYF.

The rearrangement joins TRBV10-1 to TRBJ2-2, with D perhaps given as TRBD1 or TRBD2 (5 bases each). V dropped 4 bases and J dropped 4 bases, with 7 bases sitting between them. CDR1 is WNHNN and CDR2 is SYGVQD in the germline V gene (reference sequence). This CDR3 is 13 amino acids long. The CDR3 loop reads CASSGDLTGELFF. CDR3 nucleotide sequence: TGCGCCAGCAGTGGGGACCTCACCGGGGAGCTGTTTTTT.

The gene calls are TRBV9 and TRBJ1-1; 7 bases map to TRBD1. After removal of 0 bases from V and 1 base from J, the junction contained 6 bases not matched to a gene. This CDR3 is built from 16 residues. Germline V gives CDR1 SGDLS, CDR2 YYNGEE. The CDR3 DNA follows: TGTGCCAGCAGCGTAGTCGGGGGACAGACGAACACTGAAGCTTTCTTT. This encodes CASSVVGGQTNTEAFF.